Listed here are 12 T cell receptor beta chains from one sample, sequenced in a study of early T cells in non-severe SARS-CoV-2 infection. One entry per CDR3 protein, called by TCRdb with MiXCR from the 5' RACE reads. The table has some 77,000 distinct CDR3 sequences, over 9% seen once. Sequences were obtained from whole blood. These receptors were obtained from an adult who was a healthcare worker with PCR-confirmed SARS-CoV-2 infection or an uninfected control (not recorded which).

There are many counts of this clonotype. J is TRBJ2-2 and V is TRBV5-4; D tentatively fits TRBD1 or TRBD2 (5 bases each). Trimming took 1 base from V and 4 from J, leaving 11 bases between them. Per the germline V gene, CDR1 is SGHNT and CDR2 is YYREEE (reference sequence). The CDR3 covers 15 residues. Here the CDR3 DNA reads TGTGCCAGCAGCTTGTATGGGGCGGGCACCGGGGAGCTGTTTTTT. It codes for CASSLYGAGTGELFF.

As for this clonotype: A read error may be the cause here, since a much bigger clone is one base away. J is TRBJ2-5 and V is TRBV18; D call uncertain. The CDR3 is 13 amino acids. The germline V gene has CDR1 KGHSH and CDR2 LQKENI. The CDR3 sequence: CASSQDPEETQHF. The CDR3 region has the DNA TGTGCCAGCTCACAGGACCCTGAAGAGACCCAGCACTTC.

This chain links TRBV20-1 with TRBJ1-1, with no clear D. Germline V gives CDR1 DFQATT, CDR2 SNEGSKA (reference sequence). The V gene lost 6 bases and the J gene lost 5 bases, with 10 bases spanning the gap. CDR3 length: 11 residues. CDR3 region: CSAFRWTEAFF. DNA of the CDR3: TGCAGTGCCTTTAGGTGGACTGAAGCTTTCTTT.

In its sample, this clonotype was seen a few times. The J gene is TRBJ1-5, the V gene TRBV5-1; TRBD1 matches at 7 bases. Trimming removed 0 bases from V and 5 bases from J; junction bases left unmatched: 5. The CDR3 covers 15 residues. Germline V CDR1 and CDR2: SGHRS, YFSETQ. CDR3 amino acids: CASSLGGTEYQPQHF. As DNA, the CDR3 is TGCGCCAGCAGCTTGGGTGGGACAGAATATCAGCCCCAGCATTTT.

The chain recombines TRBV19 with TRBJ2-2; possibly TRBD1 for D (6 bases). The V and J ends lost 7 bases and 8 bases respectively, with 20 bases between them. The CDR3 consists of 15 residues. Per germline, CDR1 LNHDA and CDR2 SQIVND (reference sequence). The CDR3 DNA reads as TGTGCCAGTATATTGGGACACCATTTTGCGGGGGAGCTGTTTTTT. This sequence encodes CASILGHHFAGELFF.

This clonotype was seen many times. The chain recombines TRBV2 with TRBJ1-1; a possible D gene is TRBD1 (5 bases). Trimming shortened V by 6 bases and J by 11 bases, and 13 bases separated the two germline ends. The CDR3 sequence is 11 residues long. Germline V gives CDR1 SNHLY, CDR2 FYNNEI. The CDR3: CASRRDFGAFF. CDR3 DNA: TGTGCCAGCAGGAGGGACTTCGGGGCTTTCTTT. Full variable domain (outside the CDR3, taken from reference TRBV2 and TRBJ1-1): EPEVTQTPSHQVTQMGQEVILRCVPISNHLYFYWYRQILGQKVEFLVSFYNNEISEKSEIFDDQFSVERPDGSNFTLKIRSTKLEDSAMYFCASRRDFGAFFGQGTRLTVV.

This clonotype was seen repeatedly, ten times or more. V and J are TRBV18 and TRBJ2-7; D remains ambiguous. The V end lost 8 bases, the J end lost 4 bases, and 18 bases lay between the germline ends. The CDR3 runs 14 residues. Germline V gene sequence: CDR1 KGHSH, CDR2 LQKENI. The CDR3 DNA is TGTGCCAGCACCCAAGGCGCCAGCCAGTACGAGCAGTACTTC. It translates to CASTQGASQYEQYF.

J is TRBJ1-5 and V is TRBV2; no definite D call. V was pared by 3 bases and J by 4 bases, with 13 bases between. Per the germline V gene, CDR1 is SNHLY and CDR2 is FYNNEI. The CDR3 consists of 15 residues. The CDR3 region is CASSDGGQANQPQHF. The DNA of the CDR3 is TGTGCCAGCAGTGATGGAGGGCAGGCTAATCAGCCCCAGCATTTT. The variable domain in full, with the rest retrieved from reference TRBV2 and TRBJ1-5, is EPEVTQTPSHQVTQMGQEVILRCVPISNHLYFYWYRQILGQKVEFLVSFYNNEISEKSEIFDDQFSVERPDGSNFTLKIRSTKLEDSAMYFCASSDGGQANQPQHFGDGTRLSIL.

J is TRBJ1-2 and V is TRBV30; maybe TRBD1 (6 bases). The germline gives CDR1 GTSNPN, CDR2 SVGIG (reference sequence). The CDR3 length is 15 residues. Trimming removed 0 bases from V and 2 bases from J, with 13 bases in between. This CDR3 reads CAWSVLGAWNYGYTF. CDR3 nucleotides: TGTGCCTGGAGTGTTTTGGGGGCCTGGAACTATGGCTACACCTTC.

This clonotype was detected ten times or more. The chain employs TRBV2 and TRBJ1-4; D is uncertain. The CDR3 is 16 residues long. The V gene lost 5 bases and the J gene lost 5 bases, with 18 bases spanning the gap. CDR1 and CDR2 (germline): SNHLY, FYNNEI. CDR3 sequence (DNA): TGTGCCAGCAGTCAAAGGCGCGGAGGCTGGAATGAAAAACTGTTTTTT. Amino acids: CASSQRRGGWNEKLFF. The entire variable domain, with the rest obtained from reference TRBV2 and TRBJ1-4, is as follows: EPEVTQTPSHQVTQMGQEVILRCVPISNHLYFYWYRQILGQKVEFLVSFYNNEISEKSEIFDDQFSVERPDGSNFTLKIRSTKLEDSAMYFCASSQRRGGWNEKLFFGSGTQLSVL.

Details on this clonotype: Since a much larger clone is just one base distant, this may be a read error. The V and J genes are TRBV24-1 and TRBJ2-1; D remains unclear. Germline-derived CDR1 and CDR2 are KGHDR and SFDVKD. The CDR3 contains 13 residues. The germline V and J ends were trimmed by 3 bases and 7 bases, with 9 bases remaining between them. CDR3 bases: TGTGCCACCAGTGATCTTACAGTAAATGAGCAGTTCTTC. This encodes CATSDLTVNEQFF.

This clonotype appeared a few times. CDR3 sequence: CASSLRARRGNYGYTF. The CDR3 DNA is TGTGCCAGCAGTTTAAGGGCCCGCCGAGGGAACTATGGCTACACCTTC. J is TRBJ1-2 and V is TRBV28; no clear D gene. The CDR3 has 16 residues. V lost 2 bases and J 2 bases, leaving 15 bases between the germline ends. Germline V gene lookup returns CDR1 MDHEN and CDR2 SYDVKM.